The 15 T cell receptor beta chains listed next were all sequenced from one sample in a study of blood T cells in healthy people across ages. A second PCR of 7 to 11 cycles used a sample-barcoded 5' primer and a J-beta primer mix. TCRdb reanalysed the 5' RACE reads using MiXCR and keeps one entry per CDR3 protein. The sample includes 600,000 or so distinct CDR3 sequences, less than 35% of them seen just once. Sequenced material: blood. These TCRs come from a woman older than 75 in good health.

This chain connects TRBV6-2 or TRBV6-3 to TRBJ1-5, with TRBD1 matching 7 bases. CDR3 length: 18 amino acids. Per the germline V gene, CDR1 is MNHEY and CDR2 is SVGEGT. The trim removed 1 base at V and 0 bases at J, leaving 9 bases unmatched. The DNA for the CDR3 is TGTGCCAGCAGTTACTTGTCAGGGGGGTTGGATAGCAATCAGCCCCAGCATTTT. As protein: CASSYLSGGLDSNQPQHF.

The chain couples TRBV6-5 to TRBJ2-2, with 9 positions matching TRBD1. This CDR3 contains 14 residues. Germline CDR1 is MNHEY and CDR2 is SVGAGI. J gave up 7 bases and V 6 bases, and 6 bases lay outside the gene matches. The CDR3, as DNA: TGTGCCAGCAGCTCGGACAGGGGAGACGGGGAGCTGTTTTTT. It encodes CASSSDRGDGELFF.

The chain recombines TRBV6-5 with TRBJ1-3; TRBD1 matches 9 bases. J lost 9 bases, V lost 6 bases, and 9 bases had no gene match. The CDR3 loop spans 14 amino acids. Germline CDR1 is MNHEY and CDR2 is SVGAGI. CDR3 DNA sequence: TGTGCCAGCAGCCCGGGACAGGGACTTGGCACCATATATTTT. Translating gives CASSPGQGLGTIYF.

V and J are TRBV6-1 and TRBJ2-7, with D possibly matching TRBD2 (5 bases). In germline, CDR1 is MNHNS, CDR2 SASEGT. V was clipped by 2 bases and J by 7 bases, with 9 bases between them. CDR3 length: 12 amino acids. CDR3 region: CASSEPPGEQYF. The CDR3 bases are TGTGCCAGCAGTGAACCCCCGGGAGAGCAGTACTTC.

About this clonotype itself: This may be a read error, as it is one base from a much larger clone. This chain joins TRBV9 and TRBJ2-7; TRBD1 matches 9 bases. The CDR3 consists of 14 residues. Trimming removed 3 bases from V and 6 bases from J; junction bases left unmatched: 7. Germline V gene sequence: CDR1 SGDLS, CDR2 YYNGEE. CDR3 in amino acids: CASSGGDRVGEQYF. The CDR3 bases are TGTGCCAGCAGCGGAGGGGACAGGGTTGGCGAGCAGTACTTC.

With respect to this clonotype: A much larger clone is a single base away; this may be a read error. The chain uses TRBV10-2 and TRBJ2-7, with a tentative D call TRBD1 (6 bases). The germline CDR1 and CDR2 sequences are WSHSY and SAAADI. V was trimmed by 6 bases and J by 6 bases, leaving 18 bases between them. The CDR3 consists of 14 residues. For the CDR3, the DNA is TGCGCCAGCAGGGAAACGGGACAAGTATGCGAGCAGTACTTC. Protein sequence: CASRETGQVCEQYF.

V usage is TRBV7-9 and J usage is TRBJ2-1, with 7 bases fitting TRBD1. Looked up from germline, CDR1 is SEHNR and CDR2 is FQNEAQ (reference sequence). This CDR3 has 15 amino acids. The junction had 12 bases not matched to a gene; V was cut back by 5 bases and J by 8 bases. CDR3 sequence reads: CASSPPRAQGDEQFF. The CDR3 DNA reads TGTGCCAGCAGCCCCCCTCGGGCCCAGGGGGATGAGCAGTTCTTC.

The V gene is TRBV5-6, the J gene TRBJ1-2, with no clear D. Between the trimmed V and J ends, which lost 4 bases and 7 bases, there was a span of 8 bases. Per the germline V gene, CDR1 is SGHDT and CDR2 is YYEEEE. This CDR3 spans 11 amino acids. CDR3 nucleotides: TGTGCCAGCAGCCCTTGCTCTGGCTACACCTTC. Encoded protein: CASSPCSGYTF.

This chain uses TRBV29-1 with TRBJ1-1; D gene ambiguous. CDR3 length: 10 amino acids. Trimming shortened V by 6 bases and J by 11 bases, and 13 bases separated the two germline ends. The germline V gene has CDR1 SQVTM and CDR2 ANQGSEA. CDR3 region: CSVLSTSAFF. The CDR3, as DNA: TGCAGCGTCCTATCTACGTCCGCTTTCTTT.

With respect to this clonotype: A much larger clone lies one base from this, so it may be a read error. The chain couples TRBV15 to TRBJ1-2, with 7 nucleotides matching TRBD1. V trimming: 1 base; J trimming: 4 bases; junction bases outside the gene matches: 0. The CDR3 length is 13 residues. CDR1 and CDR2 from the germline V gene are LNHNV and YYDKDF (reference sequence). The CDR3 sequence: CATSRGDSYGYTF. CDR3 in DNA: TGTGCCACCAGCAGAGGGGACAGCTATGGCTACACCTTC. Full variable domain (remainder filled in from reference TRBV15 and TRBJ1-2): DAMVIQNPRYQVTQFGKPVTLSCSQTLNHNVMYWYQQKSSQAPKLLFHYYDKDFNNEADTPDNFQSRRPNTSFCFLDIRSPGLGDTAMYLCATSRGDSYGYTFGSGTRLTVV.

This clonotype was recorded at least ten times. The chain joins TRBV6-2 or TRBV6-3 to TRBJ2-3; D gene uncertain. Looked up from germline, CDR1 is MNHEY and CDR2 is SVGEGT. This CDR3 contains 17 residues. The V gene lost 2 bases and the J gene lost 3 bases, with 18 bases spanning the gap. CDR3: CASSYPERSYFTDTQYF. The CDR3 DNA follows: TGTGCCAGCAGTTACCCGGAGCGTTCCTATTTTACAGATACGCAGTATTTT.

The chain couples TRBV9 to TRBJ1-2, with D perhaps matching TRBD1 (6 bases). This CDR3 is 17 amino acids long. V lost 0 bases to trimming and J lost 0 bases, with 15 bases between them. CDR1 and CDR2 from the germline V gene are SGDLS and YYNGEE. The CDR3: CASSVATGGAANYGYTF. DNA for the CDR3: TGTGCCAGCAGCGTAGCTACGGGGGGGGCCGCTAACTATGGCTACACCTTC.

Comments on this clonotype: A much bigger clone sits one base away, suggesting this may be a read error. V and J are TRBV5-4 and TRBJ2-3, with TRBD2 matching over 9 bases. The CDR3 loop spans 17 amino acids. The germline gives CDR1 SGHNT, CDR2 YYREEE (reference sequence). Germline trimming cut 0 bases from V and 1 base from J; bases unmatched to any gene: 6. CDR3 nucleotide sequence: TGTGCCAGCAGCTTGGCGCTCGTAGCGGGGGGCACAGATACGCAGTATTTT. Encoded protein: CASSLALVAGGTDTQYF.

This clonotype was seen only a few times. The chain joins TRBV20-1 to TRBJ1-2; D is perhaps TRBD1 (5 bases). Trimming removed 5 bases from V and 4 bases from J, with 23 bases in between. The V gene's germline CDR1 is DFQATT and CDR2 SNEGSKA (reference sequence). This CDR3 is built from 16 residues. This CDR3 reads CSAPLPGGSGAYGYTF. CDR3 nucleotides: TGCAGTGCTCCACTGCCTGGGGGAAGTGGGGCCTATGGCTACACCTTC.

As to this clonotype: A much larger clone is a single base away; this may be a read error. This rearrangement joins TRBV28 to TRBJ1-2; D is undetermined. The CDR3 covers 15 residues. In germline, CDR1 is MDHEN, CDR2 SYDVKM. V was pared by 3 bases and J by 4 bases, with 15 bases between. The CDR3 nucleotides read TGTGCCAGCAGTTTTAAGAGGGAGGGAGTCTATGGCTACACCTTC. Residues: CASSFKREGVYGYTF.